This T cell receptor (beta chain) was identified in a study of CD8 T cells in Susac syndrome. The RNA input was 0.5 to 1 ug, and it was reverse transcribed with random hexamers. The CDR3 of TCR beta was amplified by immunoSEQ multiplex PCR across 54 Vbeta and 13 Jbeta. TCRdb fed the immunoSEQ multiplex PCR reads into MiXCR, producing one record per CDR3 protein. The repertoire has a few hundred thousand distinct CDR3 sequences, 70% to 90% of them found once; the top ten carry around 0.18%. In the case of this clonotype: Its specificity is not known.

Broader study findings: By the study's own acknowledgment, its TCR sequencing and HLA analysis included relatively few individuals.

V was cut by 4 bases and J by 3 bases, with 16 bases left in between. The V gene's germline CDR1 is SGDLS and CDR2 YYNGEE. There are 15 residues in the CDR3. The multiple sclerosis controls were treatment-naive patients with relapsing-remitting disease that was stable or active. FACS enriched CD8+ TEMRA cells, while bulk CD8+ and CD4+ were negatively isolated. The clonotype originates from a human donor with multiple sclerosis. The chain has TRBV9 and TRBJ1-1, with D perhaps matching TRBD1 (6 bases). The specimen was CD8+ T cells from PBMCs. The CDR3: CASSPIRGLDTEAFF. CDR3 bases: TGTGCCAGCAGCCCAATCCGGGGGCTGGACACTGAAGCTTTCTTT.